This T cell receptor beta chain is from a study of blood T cell repertoires in COVID-19. As for the study in general: The cDNA or gDNA used as material had been derived from T cells, B-cell-depleted T cells, or PBMCs.

Per the study methods: Reference gene primer amplification gave nucleated cell count estimates. Repertoires were generated with immunoSEQ multiplex PCR, while TCRdb's copy carries only in-frame clones and drops some. V and J calls and clone size come straight from that table; D and trimming were deduced from the DNA. The repertoire holds roughly 300,000 clones, with 85% as singletons. Participants' reported clinical history set cohort assignment. CDR3 size: 16 residues. The germline V gene encodes CDR1 MDHEN and CDR2 SYDVKM. V dropped 4 bases and J dropped 4; count of bases not matched to a gene: 10. What was sequenced was PBMCs or T cells enriched from blood (not recorded which). The clonotype comes from a woman aged 50 to 60 who had recovered from COVID-19. The chain has TRBV28 and TRBJ1-2; 9 nucleotides match TRBD1. The CDR3 spells CASSSVTGTGFYGYTF. The CDR3 nucleotides are TGTGCCAGCAGTTCCGTTACCGGGACAGGGTTCTATGGCTACACCTTC.